This T cell receptor (beta chain) was sequenced during a study of long-term antiretroviral therapy in people with HIV. Notes on this clone: Its target is not known.

Study-wide points: The blood, collected between the mid-2000s and the late 2010s, was possibly taken under older ART regimens. Against controls, HIV repertoires showed narrower ranges of CDR3 length.

The CDR3 runs 14 residues. V lost 6 bases and J lost 4, with 15 bases in between. The germline V gene has CDR1 MNHEY and CDR2 SVGAGI. Survey-level resolution applied to immunoSEQ assay v3.0. Clones were sequenced by immunoSEQ multiplex PCR, and TCRdb holds only the in-frame ones, with some missing. The sample includes about 25,000 clones, approximately 80% seen only once; the top ten take about 15%. The sample was unsorted PBMCs, taken 4.3 years after starting antiretroviral therapy. This TCR derives from a man aged 25 to 45 with HIV. The rearrangement uses TRBV6-5 and TRBJ1-2; possibly TRBD1 for D (5 bases). The CDR3 DNA follows: TGTGCCAGCAGCCGCCGACAGCAGACCTATGGCTACACCTTC. It translates to CASSRRQQTYGYTF.